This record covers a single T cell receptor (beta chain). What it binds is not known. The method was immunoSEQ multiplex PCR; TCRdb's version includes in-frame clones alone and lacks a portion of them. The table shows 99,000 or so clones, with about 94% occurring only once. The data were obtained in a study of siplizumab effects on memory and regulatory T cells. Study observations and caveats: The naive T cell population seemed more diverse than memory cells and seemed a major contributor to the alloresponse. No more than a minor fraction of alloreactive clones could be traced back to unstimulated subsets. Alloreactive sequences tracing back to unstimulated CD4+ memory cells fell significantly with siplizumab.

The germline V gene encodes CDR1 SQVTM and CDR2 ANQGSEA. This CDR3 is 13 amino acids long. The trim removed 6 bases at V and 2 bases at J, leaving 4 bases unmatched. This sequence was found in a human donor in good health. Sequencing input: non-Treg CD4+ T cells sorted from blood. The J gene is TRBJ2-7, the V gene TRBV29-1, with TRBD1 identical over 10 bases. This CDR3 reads CSVGTGVTYEQYF. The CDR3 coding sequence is TGCAGCGTAGGGACAGGGGTTACCTACGAGCAGTACTTC.